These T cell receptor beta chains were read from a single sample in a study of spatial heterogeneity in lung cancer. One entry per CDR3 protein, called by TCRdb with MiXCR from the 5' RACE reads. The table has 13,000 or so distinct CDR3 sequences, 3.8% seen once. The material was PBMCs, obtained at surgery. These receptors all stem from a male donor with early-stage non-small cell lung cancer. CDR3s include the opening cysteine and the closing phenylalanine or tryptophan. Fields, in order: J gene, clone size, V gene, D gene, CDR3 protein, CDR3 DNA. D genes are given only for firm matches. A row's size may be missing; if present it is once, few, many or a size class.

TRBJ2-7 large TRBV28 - CASSFLALSSYEQYF TGTGCCAGCAGTTTCCTAGCGCTGAGCTCCTACGAGCAGTACTTC
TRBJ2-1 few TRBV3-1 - CASSQNRDNEQFF TGTGCCAGCAGCCAGAATCGGGACAATGAGCAGTTCTTC
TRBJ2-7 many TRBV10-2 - CASRIRDGSEQYF TGCGCCAGCAGAATCAGGGACGGCTCCGAGCAGTACTTC
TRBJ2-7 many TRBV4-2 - CASSQEAGNYEQYF TGTGCCAGCAGCCAAGAAGCCGGCAACTACGAGCAGTACTTC
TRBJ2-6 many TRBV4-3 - CASSQDQHSSGANVLTF TGCGCCAGCAGCCAAGACCAACACAGCTCTGGGGCCAACGTCCTGACTTTC
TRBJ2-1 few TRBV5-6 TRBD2 CASSPGTSIEQFF TGTGCCAGCAGCCCAGGGACTAGCATTGAGCAGTTCTTC
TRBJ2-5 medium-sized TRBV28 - CASSFHHQETQYF TGTGCCAGCAGTTTTCACCACCAAGAGACCCAGTACTTC
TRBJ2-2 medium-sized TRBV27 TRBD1 CASSLRGQAGELFF TGTGCCAGCAGTTTAAGGGGGCAGGCCGGGGAGCTGTTTTTT
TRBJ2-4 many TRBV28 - CASRQNLGNLAKNIQYF TGTGCCAGCAGACAGAACCTGGGGAATCTAGCCAAAAACATTCAGTACTTC
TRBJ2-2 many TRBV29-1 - CSVVTVNTGELFF TGCAGCGTTGTCACGGTGAACACCGGGGAGCTGTTTTTT
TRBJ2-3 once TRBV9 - CASSVDGGAWRTDTQYF TGTGCCAGCAGCGTAGATGGGGGGGCGTGGCGCACAGATACGCAGTATTTT
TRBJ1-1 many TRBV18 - CASSPLARESTEAFF TGTGCCAGCTCACCTCTAGCCCGGGAGAGCACTGAAGCTTTCTTT
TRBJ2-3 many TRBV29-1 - CSPFQLRGPGDTQYF TGCAGCCCATTTCAGCTCAGGGGCCCCGGGGATACGCAGTATTTT
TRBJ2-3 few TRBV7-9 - CASSQGATDTQYF TGTGCCAGCAGCCAGGGCGCCACAGATACGCAGTATTTT
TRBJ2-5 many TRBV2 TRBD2 CASSPHPWTSGSSETQYF TGTGCCAGCAGTCCCCACCCATGGACTAGCGGGTCTTCGGAGACCCAGTACTTC
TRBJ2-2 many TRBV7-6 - CASSPETLAGELFF TGTGCCAGCAGCCCCGAGACCCTTGCCGGGGAGCTGTTTTTT
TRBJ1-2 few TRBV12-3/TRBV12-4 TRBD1 CASSYWTGNYGYTF TGTGCCAGCAGTTACTGGACAGGGAACTATGGCTACACCTTC
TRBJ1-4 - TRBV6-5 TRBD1 CASKGQGATNEKLFF TGTGCCAGCAAGGGACAGGGCGCAACTAATGAAAAACTGTTTTTT
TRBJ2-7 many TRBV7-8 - CASSPPGTREGEQYF TGTGCCAGCAGCCCCCCCGGGACCCGCGAGGGGGAGCAGTACTTC
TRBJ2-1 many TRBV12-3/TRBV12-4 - CASSLPGLISYNEQFF TGTGCCAGCAGTTTACCGGGACTCATCTCCTACAATGAGCAGTTCTTC
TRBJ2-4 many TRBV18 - CASSPEGNIQYF TGTGCCAGCTCACCCGAGGGGAACATTCAGTACTTC
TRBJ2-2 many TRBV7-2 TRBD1 CASSFGTAGELFF TGTGCCAGCAGCTTTGGGACAGCCGGGGAGCTGTTTTTT
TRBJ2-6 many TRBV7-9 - CASSPSGAGANVLTF TGTGCCAGCAGCCCGTCTGGGGCCGGGGCCAACGTCCTGACTTTC
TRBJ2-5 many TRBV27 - CASSLFPPNQETQYF TGTGCCAGCAGTTTATTTCCCCCAAATCAAGAGACCCAGTACTTC
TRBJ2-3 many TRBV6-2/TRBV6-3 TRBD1 CASSYNQGALDTQYF TGTGCCAGCAGTTACAATCAGGGGGCTTTGGATACGCAGTATTTT
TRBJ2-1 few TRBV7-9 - CASSLRSRGDHNEQFF TGTGCCAGCAGCTTAAGATCTAGGGGGGACCACAATGAGCAGTTCTTC
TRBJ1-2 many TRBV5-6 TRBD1 CASSPGGYGYTF TGTGCCAGCAGCCCAGGGGGCTATGGCTACACCTTC
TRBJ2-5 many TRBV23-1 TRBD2 CASSPLLGLAGGETQYF TGCGCCAGCAGTCCATTACTGGGACTAGCGGGAGGGGAGACCCAGTACTTC
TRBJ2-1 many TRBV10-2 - CASSEPSTGGEQFF TGCGCCAGCAGTGAGCCCTCGACTGGGGGTGAGCAGTTCTTC
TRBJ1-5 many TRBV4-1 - CASSQRGVVGQPQHF TGCGCCAGCAGCCAAAGGGGCGTGGTTGGTCAGCCCCAGCATTTT
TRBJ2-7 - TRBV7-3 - CASSLIGSSYEQYF TGTGCCAGCAGCTTAATTGGTAGCTCCTACGAGCAGTACTTC
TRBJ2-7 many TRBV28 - CASSWGATYEQYF TGTGCCAGCAGTTGGGGTGCGACCTACGAGCAGTACTTC
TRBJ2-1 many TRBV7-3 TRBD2 CASSLREGGNEQFF TGTGCCAGCAGCTTACGGGAGGGAGGGAATGAGCAGTTCTTC
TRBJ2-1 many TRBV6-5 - CASSYMADYNNEQFF TGTGCCAGCAGTTACATGGCGGACTATAACAATGAGCAGTTCTTC
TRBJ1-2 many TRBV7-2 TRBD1 CASSPTGINYGYTF TGTGCCAGCAGTCCGACAGGGATTAACTATGGCTACACCTTC